Listed below are T cell receptor beta chains from one sample, sequenced in a study of blood T cell repertoires in COVID-19. Produced via immunoSEQ multiplex PCR; TCRdb's table is partial and in-frame only. The profile shows approximately 310,000 clones, around 87% of them singletons. The sequenced sample was peripheral blood. The origin of the receptors is a woman aged 45-59 years who had recovered from COVID-19. CDR3s include the opening cysteine and the closing phenylalanine or tryptophan. The order of the fields is D gene, V gene, J gene, clone size, CDR3 protein, CDR3 DNA. The D gene is left open where the match is weak. Size tells how often a clone was seen (once, few, many) or the class of an expanded clone, and some rows leave it out.

TRBD2	TRBV5-1	TRBJ2-2	NA	CASSPGTSGTGELFF	TGCGCCAGCAGCCCCGGGACTAGCGGCACCGGGGAGCTGTTTTTT
TRBD1	TRBV28	TRBJ2-7	NA	CASSLKTGGSVEQYF	TGTGCCAGCAGTTTAAAGACAGGGGGCTCAGTCGAGCAGTACTTC
NA	TRBV6-5	TRBJ2-7	few	CASIAGYEQYF	TGTGCCAGCATAGCTGGATATGAGCAGTACTTC
TRBD2	TRBV12-3/TRBV12-4	TRBJ2-3	NA	CASSLGREGPLYF	TGTGCCAGCAGTTTAGGGCGGGAGGGCCCTTTGTATTTT
NA	TRBV9	TRBJ1-3	NA	CASSVVGGAAAGNTIYF	TGTGCCAGCAGCGTAGTAGGGGGGGCGGCTGCTGGAAACACCATATATTTT
TRBD2	TRBV29-1	TRBJ2-1	NA	CSVEGGSSYNEQFF	TGCAGCGTTGAGGGCGGGAGCTCCTACAATGAGCAGTTCTTC
NA	TRBV7-2	TRBJ1-2	NA	CASSFPGVGGYTF	TGTGCCAGCAGCTTCCCGGGAGTGGGTGGCTACACCTTC
NA	TRBV7-9	TRBJ2-7	NA	CASSPGSSSYEQYF	TGTGCCAGCAGCCCGGGATCCTCCTCCTACGAGCAGTACTTC
TRBD2	TRBV10-3	TRBJ2-3	NA	CAIRTGGTTDTQYF	TGTGCCATCAGAACGGGGGGGACCACAGATACGCAGTATTTT
TRBD1	TRBV6-2/TRBV6-3	TRBJ1-1	NA	CASSGPGGRAFF	TGTGCCAGCAGCGGGCCAGGGGGTCGCGCTTTCTTT
TRBD1	TRBV30	TRBJ1-4	NA	CAGTGGVEKLFF	TGTGCCGGGACAGGGGGCGTTGAAAAACTGTTTTTT
TRBD1	TRBV5-5	TRBJ1-2	NA	CASSLGDRPYGYTF	TGTGCCAGCAGCTTGGGGGACAGGCCTTATGGCTACACCTTC
NA	TRBV5-6	TRBJ1-2	NA	CASSLGQGHGYTF	TGTGCCAGCAGCTTGGGTCAGGGCCATGGCTACACCTTC
NA	TRBV5-1	TRBJ1-1	NA	CASSLGGRGEAFF	TGCGCCAGCAGCTTGGGTGGCAGGGGTGAAGCTTTCTTT
NA	TRBV28	TRBJ1-2	NA	CASQGLGGYTF	TGTGCCAGCCAGGGTTTGGGGGGCTACACCTTC
TRBD1	TRBV2	TRBJ2-5	NA	CATQPDREETQYF	TGTGCCACGCAACCGGACAGGGAAGAGACCCAGTACTTC
NA	TRBV7-9	TRBJ2-4	NA	CASSLFGTPSSGKNIQYF	TGTGCCAGCAGCTTATTCGGGACTCCTAGTTCGGGCAAAAACATTCAGTACTTC
NA	TRBV10-3	TRBJ2-1	NA	CAISVSSREQFF	TGTGCCATCAGTGTTTCTAGCAGGGAGCAGTTCTTC
NA	TRBV25-1	TRBJ2-1	NA	CASSPSYSSHEQFF	TGTGCCAGCAGTCCGTCATACTCCTCGCATGAGCAGTTCTTC
TRBD2	TRBV10-3	TRBJ2-1	once	CAVSWFAGGKNEQFF	TGTGCCGTCAGCTGGTTTGCGGGAGGGAAGAATGAGCAGTTCTTC
NA	TRBV7-2	TRBJ1-5	few	CASSLSGQDQPQHF	TGTGCCAGCAGCTTATCAGGGCAGGATCAGCCCCAGCATTTT
NA	TRBV7-7	TRBJ1-6	NA	CASSLRQDLKNSPLHF	TGTGCCAGCAGCCTCCGACAGGATTTAAAAAATTCACCCCTCCACTTT
NA	TRBV3-1/TRBV3-2	TRBJ1-2	NA	CASSPDPGYGYTF	TGTGCCAGCAGTCCCGACCCGGGGTATGGCTACACCTTC
TRBD1	TRBV2	TRBJ1-5	NA	CASSDPGQGQPQHF	TGTGCCAGCAGTGACCCGGGACAGGGACAGCCCCAGCATTTT
TRBD1	TRBV6-2/TRBV6-3	TRBJ2-1	NA	CASSSGGNEQFF	TGTGCCAGCAGTTCAGGGGGCAATGAGCAGTTCTTC
NA	TRBV19	TRBJ2-5	NA	CASSGQRSETQYF	TGTGCCAGTAGTGGTCAGAGGAGCGAGACCCAGTACTTC
NA	TRBV12-5	TRBJ2-7	NA	CARPSGGEQYF	TGTGCTAGACCCTCGGGCGGGGAGCAGTACTTC